Listed below are T cell receptor beta chains from one sample, sequenced in a study of shared T cell receptors in the human thymus. Libraries were prepared by immunoSEQ multiplex PCR; TCRdb keeps only in-frame clonotypes and omits some of them. The sample consists of roughly 660,000 clones, 88% of them appearing once. Another study also made use of these data, one on human thymus T cells.

Input material: thymocytes. These receptors all stem from a boy in the first two years of life with a congenital heart defect. Both conserved end residues are part of each CDR3. A D gene is named only where the DNA matches it firmly. Clone size, where shown, is once, few, many, or a class for clones that have expanded.

j_call v_call d_call clone_size cdr3_aa cdr3_nt
TRBJ1-4 TRBV18 NA few CASSPSREKLFF TGTGCCAGCTCACCCAGTCGAGAAAAACTGTTTTTT
TRBJ2-3 TRBV19 TRBD1 NA CASTLDRASTDTQYF TGTGCCAGTACCCTGGACAGGGCTAGCACAGATACGCAGTATTTT
TRBJ2-2 TRBV10-3 TRBD2 NA CAISLLAGGSTGELFF TGTGCCATCAGTTTACTAGCGGGAGGAAGTACCGGGGAGCTGTTTTTT
TRBJ1-1 TRBV28 NA NA CASSFDRRNTEAFF TGTGCCAGCAGTTTCGACAGGAGGAACACTGAAGCTTTCTTT
TRBJ2-3 TRBV10-3 NA NA CAISERLSTDTQYF TGTGCCATCAGTGAGAGACTAAGCACAGATACGCAGTATTTT
TRBJ2-7 TRBV10-2 TRBD2 NA CASSESPGLAGPHYEQYF TGCGCCAGCAGTGAGTCCCCGGGACTAGCGGGACCCCACTACGAGCAGTACTTC
TRBJ1-2 TRBV7-2 TRBD1 NA CASSSDPFGQGGRGGYTF TGTGCCAGCAGCTCCGACCCCTTTGGACAGGGAGGACGGGGAGGCTACACCTTC
TRBJ1-2 TRBV7-9 NA NA CASSLSGQRDYGYTF TGTGCCAGCAGCTTATCTGGACAGAGGGACTATGGCTACACCTTC
TRBJ2-3 TRBV14 TRBD2 NA CASSQEVPGLAGDRMQYF TGTGCCAGCAGCCAAGAAGTCCCCGGACTAGCCGGCGATAGGATGCAGTATTTT
TRBJ2-7 TRBV7-2 NA NA CASSRGGYEQYF TGTGCCAGCAGCCGCGGAGGATACGAGCAGTACTTC
TRBJ2-7 TRBV15 NA NA CATKIVSYEQYF TGTGCCACCAAAATCGTCTCCTACGAGCAGTACTTC
TRBJ2-7 TRBV5-8 TRBD2 NA CASTLRAGGPEQYF TGTGCCAGCACCCTACGAGCGGGAGGGCCGGAGCAGTACTTC
TRBJ2-1 TRBV9 NA NA CASSVDSASYNEQFF TGTGCCAGCAGCGTAGATAGCGCCTCCTACAATGAGCAGTTCTTC
TRBJ2-1 TRBV23-1 TRBD2 NA CASSPGEGRYNEQFF TGCGCCAGCAGTCCCGGGGAGGGCCGGTACAATGAGCAGTTCTTC
TRBJ2-6 TRBV9 NA few CASSPGGRKDSGANVLTF TGTGCCAGCAGCCCCGGGGGGCGTAAAGACTCTGGGGCCAACGTCCTGACTTTC
TRBJ2-2 TRBV7-8 NA NA CASSSAVTVNTGELFF TGTGCCAGCAGCTCAGCGGTGACTGTGAACACCGGGGAGCTGTTTTTT
TRBJ2-3 TRBV11-2 NA NA CASSLYREYTQYF TGTGCCAGCAGCTTGTACAGGGAATATACGCAGTATTTT
TRBJ2-1 TRBV28 NA NA CASSHGKGYEQFF TGTGCCAGCAGCCACGGGAAAGGATACGAGCAGTTCTTC
TRBJ2-7 TRBV27 TRBD1 NA CASSPLQGFHEQYF TGTGCCAGCAGTCCGCTACAGGGGTTCCACGAGCAGTACTTC
TRBJ2-7 TRBV5-6 NA once CASRWNTRGPSSYEQYF TGTGCCAGCAGATGGAATACCAGGGGTCCGAGCTCCTACGAGCAGTACTTC
TRBJ2-7 TRBV14 NA NA CASSQGGRGESCEQYF TGTGCCAGCAGCCAAGGGGGCAGGGGGGAATCTTGCGAGCAGTACTTC
TRBJ2-7 TRBV6-5 NA few CASRGRVREQYF TGTGCCAGCAGAGGCCGGGTAAGGGAGCAGTACTTC
TRBJ2-3 TRBV2 NA NA CASLMGASTDTQYF TGTGCCAGCCTTATGGGGGCTAGCACAGATACGCAGTATTTT
TRBJ1-5 TRBV28 TRBD1 NA CASSEGQAPPALYSNQPQHF TGTGCCAGCAGTGAGGGACAGGCGCCGCCGGCCCTGTATAGCAATCAGCCCCAGCATTTT
TRBJ2-7 TRBV13 NA NA CASGGAGTPLGSYEQYF TGTGCCAGCGGAGGGGCGGGAACCCCCCTGGGCTCCTACGAGCAGTACTTC
TRBJ2-7 TRBV28 TRBD1 NA CASSFPGGSSYEQYF TGTGCCAGCAGTTTCCCAGGGGGCTCCTCCTACGAGCAGTACTTC
TRBJ1-1 TRBV7-6 NA NA CASSFPGGHTEAFF TGTGCCAGCAGCTTCCCGGGGGGGCACACTGAAGCTTTCTTT
TRBJ2-5 TRBV29-1 TRBD1 NA CSVLDREKRETQYF TGCAGCGTCCTCGACAGGGAAAAGCGAGAGACCCAGTACTTC
TRBJ1-5 TRBV11-2 TRBD1 NA CASSLPGGNQPQHF TGTGCCAGCAGCTTACCAGGGGGAAATCAGCCCCAGCATTTT
TRBJ1-3 TRBV11-2 NA few CASRANLEPGVNSGNTIYF TGTGCCAGCAGGGCCAACTTGGAGCCGGGGGTGAACTCTGGAAACACCATATATTTT
TRBJ1-3 TRBV19 TRBD1 NA CATPDRSFSGNTIYF TGTGCCACCCCGGACAGGTCTTTCTCTGGAAACACCATATATTTT
TRBJ2-5 TRBV5-1 NA once CASSLASGHQETQYF TGCGCCAGCAGTTTGGCCTCTGGCCACCAAGAGACCCAGTACTTC
TRBJ2-7 TRBV15 NA NA CATSRSRGPSADYEQYF TGTGCCACCAGCAGAAGCAGGGGTCCGAGCGCCGACTACGAGCAGTACTTC
TRBJ2-2 TRBV9 NA NA CASSVAGAGRPPANTGELFF TGTGCCAGCAGCGTGGCGGGGGCCGGGAGGCCTCCCGCGAACACCGGGGAGCTGTTTTTT
TRBJ1-2 TRBV6-1 TRBD1 NA CASTWDSDNYGYTF TGTGCCAGCACTTGGGACAGCGATAACTATGGCTACACCTTC
TRBJ2-7 TRBV28 TRBD1 NA CASSFGTGVNSYEQYF TGTGCCAGCAGTTTTGGGACAGGGGTAAACTCCTACGAGCAGTACTTC
TRBJ2-7 TRBV9 NA once CASSAGDWFYEQYF TGTGCCAGCAGCGCCGGGGACTGGTTCTACGAGCAGTACTTC
TRBJ2-3 TRBV29-1 TRBD2 NA CSVDFSGTRTDTQYF TGCAGCGTTGACTTTAGCGGGACCCGCACAGATACGCAGTATTTT
TRBJ2-3 TRBV5-4 NA once CASNSVHSDTDTQYF TGTGCCAGCAATAGTGTGCATTCCGACACAGATACGCAGTATTTT
TRBJ2-1 TRBV5-1 TRBD2 NA CASSFGGRGYNEQFF TGCGCCAGCAGCTTTGGCGGGAGGGGATACAATGAGCAGTTCTTC
TRBJ1-2 TRBV30 NA NA CACLTVNYGYTF TGTGCCTGCCTGACAGTTAACTATGGCTACACCTTC
TRBJ2-5 TRBV15 NA NA CATSRVGQRAEKETQYF TGTGCCACCAGCAGAGTAGGACAGAGAGCAGAGAAAGAGACCCAGTACTTC
TRBJ2-7 TRBV27 TRBD1 NA CASSPGSGTGFSYEQYF TGTGCCAGCAGTCCAGGTTCCGGGACAGGGTTCTCCTACGAGCAGTACTTC
TRBJ2-7 TRBV6-5 TRBD1 NA CASSAGTDNYEQYF TGTGCCAGCAGTGCCGGGACAGACAACTACGAGCAGTACTTC
TRBJ2-5 TRBV28 TRBD2 NA CASSSLAGPIETQYF TGTGCCAGCAGTTCCTTAGCGGGCCCCATAGAGACCCAGTACTTC
TRBJ2-7 TRBV30 TRBD1 NA CASGTGTAGPYEQYF TGTGCCTCTGGGACAGGGACAGCTGGGCCCTACGAGCAGTACTTC
TRBJ2-3 TRBV7-9 NA NA CASSPSPRGRGTDTQYF TGTGCCAGCAGCCCAAGCCCCAGGGGCCGTGGCACAGATACGCAGTATTTT